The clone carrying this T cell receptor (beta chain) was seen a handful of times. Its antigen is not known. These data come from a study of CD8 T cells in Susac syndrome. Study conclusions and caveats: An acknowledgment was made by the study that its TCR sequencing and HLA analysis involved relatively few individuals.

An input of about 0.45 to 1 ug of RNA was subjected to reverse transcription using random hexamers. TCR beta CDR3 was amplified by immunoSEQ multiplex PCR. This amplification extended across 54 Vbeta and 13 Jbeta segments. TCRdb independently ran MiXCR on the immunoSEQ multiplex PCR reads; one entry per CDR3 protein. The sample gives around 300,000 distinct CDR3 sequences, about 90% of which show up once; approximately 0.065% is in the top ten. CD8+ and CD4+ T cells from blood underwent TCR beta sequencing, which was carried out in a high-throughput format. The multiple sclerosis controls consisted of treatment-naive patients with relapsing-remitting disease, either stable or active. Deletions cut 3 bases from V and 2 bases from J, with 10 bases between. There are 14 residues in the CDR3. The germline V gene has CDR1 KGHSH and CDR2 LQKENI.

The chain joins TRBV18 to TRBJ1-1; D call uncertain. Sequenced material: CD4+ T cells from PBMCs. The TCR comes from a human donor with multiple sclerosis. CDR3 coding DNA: TGTGCCAGCTCACCCTCTCGGGGTAACACTGAAGCTTTCTTT. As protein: CASSPSRGNTEAFF.